This T cell receptor beta chain is drawn from a study of blood T cell repertoires in COVID-19. Across the study: T cells, B-cell-depleted T cells, or PBMCs supplied cDNA or gDNA.

The V gene's germline CDR1 is LNHDA and CDR2 SQIVND (reference sequence). V was pared by 7 bases and J by 4 bases, with 14 bases of the junction left unmatched. The CDR3 runs to 16 residues. Methods used by the authors: By means of reference gene primer amplification, nucleated cell counts were estimated. Using immunoSEQ multiplex PCR, the repertoire was profiled, and TCRdb retains in-frame clones only, with some absent. The V and J calls and the clone size are those of that table, but D and trimming were determined from the DNA. Seen here are 100,000 or so clones, roughly 81% observed once, and the top ten hold less than 10%.

The sample comprised peripheral blood. This TCR derives from a man in his forties or fifties with active or convalescent COVID-19. This chain connects TRBV19 to TRBJ2-5; 8 positions match TRBD1. The CDR3 nucleotides read TGTGCCAGTACCCCAGGGGGCAGAACCAGTAGAGAGACCCAGTACTTC. Translation: CASTPGGRTSRETQYF.